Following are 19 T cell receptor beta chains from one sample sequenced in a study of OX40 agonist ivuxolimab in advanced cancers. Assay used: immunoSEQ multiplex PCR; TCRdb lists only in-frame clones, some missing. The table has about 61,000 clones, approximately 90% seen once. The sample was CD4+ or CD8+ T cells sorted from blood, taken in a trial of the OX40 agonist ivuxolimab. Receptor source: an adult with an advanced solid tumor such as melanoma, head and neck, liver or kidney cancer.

The CDR3: CASSPRLAGTNEQFF. CDR3 nucleotide sequence: TGTGCCAGCAGCCCTCGACTAGCGGGAACGAATGAGCAGTTCTTC. The chain combines TRBV13 with TRBJ2-1; TRBD2 matches 11 bases. CDR1 is PRHDT, CDR2 FYEKMQ, per germline (reference sequence). J gave up 7 bases and V 5 bases, and 7 bases lay outside the gene matches. The CDR3 runs 15 residues.

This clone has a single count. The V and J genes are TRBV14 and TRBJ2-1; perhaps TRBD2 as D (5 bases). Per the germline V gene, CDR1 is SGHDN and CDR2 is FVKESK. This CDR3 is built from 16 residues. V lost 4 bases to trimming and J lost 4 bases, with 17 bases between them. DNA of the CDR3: TGTGCCAGCAGCCTCAATCCGAGGGCTACTTACAATGAGCAGTTCTTC. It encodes CASSLNPRATYNEQFF.

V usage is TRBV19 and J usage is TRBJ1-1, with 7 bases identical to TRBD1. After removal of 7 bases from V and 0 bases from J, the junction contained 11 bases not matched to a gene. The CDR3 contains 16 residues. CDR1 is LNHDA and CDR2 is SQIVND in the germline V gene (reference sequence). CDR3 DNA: TGTGCCAGTACGTGGGCAGGGGGTGTCCTGAACACTGAAGCTTTCTTT. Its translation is CASTWAGGVLNTEAFF.

The CDR3 DNA is TGTGCCAGCAGCACCGACAGGGGGCGGGCGAACACTGAAGCTTTCTTT. Protein: CASSTDRGRANTEAFF. The chain is built from TRBV5-5 and TRBJ1-1, with 10 bases matching TRBD1. The CDR3 has 16 residues. Germline values: CDR1 SGHKS, CDR2 YYEKEE (reference sequence). V was pared by 4 bases and J by 1 base, with 7 bases of the junction left unmatched. The full variable domain, rest sourced from reference TRBV5-5 and TRBJ1-1, is DAGVTQSPTHLIKTRGQQVTLRCSPISGHKSVSWYQQVLGQGPQFIFQYYEKEERGRGNFPDRFSARQFPNYSSELNVNALLLGDSALYLCASSTDRGRANTEAFFGQGTRLTVV.

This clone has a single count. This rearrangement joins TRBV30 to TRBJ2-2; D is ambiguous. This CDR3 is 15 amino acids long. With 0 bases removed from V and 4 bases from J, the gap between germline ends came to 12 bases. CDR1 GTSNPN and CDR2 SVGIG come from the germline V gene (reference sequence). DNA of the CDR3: TGTGCCTGGAGTGTACCCCTCGAGAGCACCGGGGAGCTGTTTTTT. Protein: CAWSVPLESTGELFF.

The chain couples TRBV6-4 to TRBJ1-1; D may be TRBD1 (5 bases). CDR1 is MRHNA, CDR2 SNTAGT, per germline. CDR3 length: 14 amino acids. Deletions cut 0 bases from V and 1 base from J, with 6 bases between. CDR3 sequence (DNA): TGTGCCAGCAGTGACTCCGGGGCGAACACTGAAGCTTTCTTT. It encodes CASSDSGANTEAFF.

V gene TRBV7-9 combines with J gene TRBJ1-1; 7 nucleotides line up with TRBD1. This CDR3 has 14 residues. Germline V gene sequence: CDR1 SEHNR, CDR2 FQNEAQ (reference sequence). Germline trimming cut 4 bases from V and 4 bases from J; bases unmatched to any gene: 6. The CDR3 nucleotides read TGTGCCAGCAGCTCGGAAACAGGGGCCACTGAAGCTTTCTTT. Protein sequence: CASSSETGATEAFF.

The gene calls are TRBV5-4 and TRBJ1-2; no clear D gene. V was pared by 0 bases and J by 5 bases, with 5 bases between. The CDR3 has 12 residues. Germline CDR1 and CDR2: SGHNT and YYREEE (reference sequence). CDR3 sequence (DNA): TGTGCCAGCAGCTTGGACAGTTATGGCTACACCTTC. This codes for CASSLDSYGYTF.

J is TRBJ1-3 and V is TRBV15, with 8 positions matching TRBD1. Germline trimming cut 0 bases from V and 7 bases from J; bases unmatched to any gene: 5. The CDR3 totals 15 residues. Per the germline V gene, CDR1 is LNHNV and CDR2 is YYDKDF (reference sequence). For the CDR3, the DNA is TGTGCCACCAGCAGAGATCGGGCAGGGGGCAACACCATATATTTT. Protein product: CATSRDRAGGNTIYF.

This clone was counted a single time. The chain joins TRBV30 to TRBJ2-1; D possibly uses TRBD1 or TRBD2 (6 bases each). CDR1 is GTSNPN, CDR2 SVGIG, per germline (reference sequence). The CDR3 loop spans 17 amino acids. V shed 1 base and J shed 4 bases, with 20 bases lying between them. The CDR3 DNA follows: TGTGCCTGGAGTGCCCCCAAGGGGGGTGGGTTATACAATGAGCAGTTCTTC. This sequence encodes CAWSAPKGGGLYNEQFF.

The CDR3 DNA reads as TGCGCCAGCAGGAACTACGAGCAGTACGTC. This encodes CASRNYEQYV. V usage is TRBV10-1 and J usage is TRBJ2-7; D is unresolved. V lost 6 bases, J lost 3 bases, and 3 bases lay in between. The CDR3 sequence is 10 residues long. The germline V gene has CDR1 WNHNN and CDR2 SYGVQD (reference sequence).

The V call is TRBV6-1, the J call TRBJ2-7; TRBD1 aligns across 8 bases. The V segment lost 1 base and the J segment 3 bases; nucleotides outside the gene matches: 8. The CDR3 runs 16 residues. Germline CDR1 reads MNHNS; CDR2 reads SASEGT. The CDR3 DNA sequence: TGTGCCAGCAGTGAAGGGTTGGACAGGGTCCTCTACGAGCAGTACTTC. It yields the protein CASSEGLDRVLYEQYF.

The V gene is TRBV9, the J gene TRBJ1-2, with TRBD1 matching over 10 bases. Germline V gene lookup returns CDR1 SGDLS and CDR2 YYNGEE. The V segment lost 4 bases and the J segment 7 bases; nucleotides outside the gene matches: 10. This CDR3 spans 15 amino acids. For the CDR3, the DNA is TGTGCCAGCAGCTCGGGGACAGGGGCAATGGGTGGCTACACCTTC. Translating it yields CASSSGTGAMGGYTF.

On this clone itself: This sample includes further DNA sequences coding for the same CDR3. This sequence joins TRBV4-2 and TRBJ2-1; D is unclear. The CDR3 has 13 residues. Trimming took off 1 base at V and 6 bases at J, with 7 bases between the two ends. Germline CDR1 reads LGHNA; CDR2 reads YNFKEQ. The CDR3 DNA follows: TGTGCCAGCAGCCAAGGATTGGGCAATGAGCAGTTCTTC. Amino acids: CASSQGLGNEQFF.

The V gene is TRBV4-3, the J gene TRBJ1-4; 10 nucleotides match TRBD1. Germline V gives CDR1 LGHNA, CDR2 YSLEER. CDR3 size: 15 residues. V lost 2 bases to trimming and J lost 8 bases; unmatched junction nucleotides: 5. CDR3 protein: CASSQNRDRGEKLFF. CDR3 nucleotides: TGCGCCAGCAGCCAAAACCGGGACAGGGGCGAAAAACTGTTTTTT.

Here the CDR3 reads CASSFRLAGKETQYF. The CDR3 nucleotides read TGTGCCAGCAGCTTTCGCCTAGCGGGGAAAGAGACCCAGTACTTC. The chain has TRBV5-8 and TRBJ2-5; 9 bases fit TRBD2. CDR1 SGHTS and CDR2 YDEGEE come from the germline V gene. J gave up 3 bases and V 2 bases, and 5 bases lay outside the gene matches. The CDR3 loop spans 15 amino acids.

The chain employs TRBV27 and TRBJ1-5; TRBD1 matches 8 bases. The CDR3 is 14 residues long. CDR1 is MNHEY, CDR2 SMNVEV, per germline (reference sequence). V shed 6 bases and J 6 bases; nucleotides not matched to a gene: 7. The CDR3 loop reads CASRPGTGSQPQHF. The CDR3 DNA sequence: TGTGCCAGCAGGCCCGGGACAGGAAGTCAGCCCCAGCATTTT.

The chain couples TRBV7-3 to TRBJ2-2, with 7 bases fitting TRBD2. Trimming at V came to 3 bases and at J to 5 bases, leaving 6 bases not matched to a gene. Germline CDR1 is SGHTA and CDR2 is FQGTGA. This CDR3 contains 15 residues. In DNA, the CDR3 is TGTGCCAGCAGCTTTCGCGGGAGTCTTACCGGGGAGCTGTTTTTT. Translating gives CASSFRGSLTGELFF.

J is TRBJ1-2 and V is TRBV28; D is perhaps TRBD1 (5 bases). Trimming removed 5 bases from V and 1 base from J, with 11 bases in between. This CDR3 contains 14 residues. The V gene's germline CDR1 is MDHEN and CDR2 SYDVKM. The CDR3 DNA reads TGTGCCAGCAGTAACAGGTCCCTTAACTATGGCTACACCTTC. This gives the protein CASSNRSLNYGYTF.